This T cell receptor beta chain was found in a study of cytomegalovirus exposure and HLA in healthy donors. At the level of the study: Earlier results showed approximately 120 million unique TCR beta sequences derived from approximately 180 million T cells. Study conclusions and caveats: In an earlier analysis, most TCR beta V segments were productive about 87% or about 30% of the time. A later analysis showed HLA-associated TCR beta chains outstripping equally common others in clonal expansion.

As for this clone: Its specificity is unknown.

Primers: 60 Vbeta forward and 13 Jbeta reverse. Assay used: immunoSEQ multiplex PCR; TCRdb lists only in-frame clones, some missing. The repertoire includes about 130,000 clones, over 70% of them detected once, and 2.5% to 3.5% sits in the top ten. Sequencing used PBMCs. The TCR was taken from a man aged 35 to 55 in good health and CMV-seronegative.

The CDR3 DNA sequence: TGTGCCAGCAGCTTACTCTCGAGCTCCTATAATTCACCCCTCCACTTT. Protein sequence: CASSLLSSSYNSPLHF. J is TRBJ1-6 and V is TRBV7-2; D gene ambiguous. Germline values: CDR1 SGHTA, CDR2 FQGNSA. The CDR3 extends over 16 amino acids. V was trimmed by 2 bases and J by 0 bases, leaving 8 bases between them.